These 30 T cell receptor beta chains were all obtained from the same sample, sequenced in a study of T cell responses to AZD1222 COVID-19 vaccine. Some clones are missing from TCRdb's copy, which holds only in-frame ones; the method was immunoSEQ multiplex PCR. The repertoire holds about 140,000 clones, with about 87% as singletons. The sequences come from peripheral blood, collected on day 0 of AZD1222 vaccination. The receptors originated from an adult in good health.

CDR3 amino acids: CASSSQDGTDTQYF. CDR3 sequence (DNA): TGTGCCAGCAGCTCCCAGGACGGCACAGATACGCAGTATTTT. The chain carries TRBV5-8 and TRBJ2-3; D is unresolved. CDR1 is SGHTS, CDR2 YDEGEE, per germline. Trimming took off 3 bases at V and 1 base at J, with 9 bases between the two ends. This CDR3 has 14 amino acids.

The chain's CDR3 is CASSSLYEQYF. CDR3 coding DNA: TGCGCCAGCAGCTCCCTGTACGAGCAGTACTTC. The chain has TRBV5-1 and TRBJ2-7; D call uncertain. The CDR3 is 11 amino acids. Trimming left V 3 bases short and J 4 bases short, with 5 bases between. CDR1 is SGHRS, CDR2 YFSETQ, per germline.

The J gene is TRBJ2-5, the V gene TRBV15, with D hard to call. Trimming left V 3 bases short and J 1 base short, with 12 bases between. Per germline, CDR1 LNHNV and CDR2 YYDKDF (reference sequence). This CDR3 contains 15 residues. This chain's CDR3 is CATSSLPRPQETQYF. The CDR3 DNA is TGTGCCACCAGCAGCCTCCCAAGGCCCCAAGAGACCCAGTACTTC.

J is TRBJ2-3 and V is TRBV7-9; D is tentatively TRBD1 or TRBD2 (5 bases each). V shed 3 bases and J shed 3 bases, with 7 bases lying between them. Germline lookup yields CDR1 SEHNR and CDR2 FQNEAQ (reference sequence). The CDR3 spans 13 residues. CDR3 residues: CASSFGGTDTQYF. Written as DNA, the CDR3 is TGTGCCAGCAGCTTTGGGGGAACAGATACGCAGTATTTT.

V and J are TRBV19 and TRBJ1-1; a weak D match, TRBD1 (5 bases). The germline CDR1 and CDR2 sequences are LNHDA and SQIVND (reference sequence). The CDR3 spans 13 residues. V dropped 6 bases and J dropped 1 base, with 9 bases sitting between them. The CDR3 region is CASRSGQNTEAFF. The CDR3 bases are TGTGCCAGTAGGTCGGGGCAGAACACTGAAGCTTTCTTT.

This clone was counted a few times. The rearrangement joins TRBV7-8 to TRBJ1-3; D perhaps matches TRBD1 (5 bases). This CDR3 is 14 amino acids long. Per the germline V gene, CDR1 is SGHVS and CDR2 is FQNEAQ. V lost 6 bases and J 0 bases, leaving 9 bases between the germline ends. CDR3 loop: CASRPQVSGNTIYF. CDR3 bases: TGTGCCAGCAGACCACAGGTCTCTGGAAACACCATATATTTT.

The chain carries TRBV9 and TRBJ2-1, with 11 positions matching TRBD1. The CDR3 is 15 residues long. The germline V gene has CDR1 SGDLS and CDR2 YYNGEE. Trimming at V came to 5 bases and at J to 7 bases, leaving 8 bases not matched to a gene. CDR3 coding DNA: TGTGCCAGCAGGGCGGGGACAGGGGGTCAGAATGAGCAGTTCTTC. This encodes CASRAGTGGQNEQFF.

The rearrangement links TRBV18 to TRBJ1-2; no clear D. Between the trimmed V and J ends, which lost 2 bases and 0 bases, there was a span of 16 bases. The CDR3 extends over 17 amino acids. The germline V gene encodes CDR1 KGHSH and CDR2 LQKENI. The CDR3 bases are TGTGCCAGCTCACCAGCCGGGTTCCCCTCAGCTAACTATGGCTACACCTTC. Translated: CASSPAGFPSANYGYTF.

The CDR3 protein is CASSRQGSGLGEQYF. CDR3 DNA sequence: TGTGCCAGCAGTAGGCAGGGCTCGGGTCTGGGCGAGCAGTACTTC. The V and J genes are TRBV28 and TRBJ2-7, with D possibly TRBD1 on 5 matching bases. The CDR3 is 15 amino acids. Germline V gene lookup returns CDR1 MDHEN and CDR2 SYDVKM. Trimming cost V 5 bases and J 6 bases, with 20 bases left between them.

The J gene is TRBJ1-2, the V gene TRBV3-1 (or the pseudogene TRBV3-2), with D maybe TRBD1 (5 bases). The V and J ends lost 0 bases and 8 bases respectively, with 10 bases between them. This CDR3 is built from 13 residues. CDR1 and CDR2 (germline): LGHDT, YNNKEL (reference sequence). The CDR3 here is CASSQDKGMGYTF. CDR3 nucleotide sequence: TGTGCCAGCAGCCAAGATAAGGGGATGGGCTACACCTTC.

For this clone: This specimen includes other DNA sequences encoding the same CDR3. The V call is TRBV27, the J call TRBJ1-2; 8 nucleotides match TRBD1. Trimming cost V 7 bases and J 1 base; bases outside gene matches: 2. CDR1 and CDR2 from the germline V gene are MNHEY and SMNVEV (reference sequence). The CDR3 loop spans 13 amino acids. CDR3 loop: CASTGQGNYGYTF. DNA for the CDR3: TGTGCCAGCACTGGACAGGGTAACTATGGCTACACCTTC.

The V call is TRBV19, the J call TRBJ2-3; D remains unclear. Trimming cost V 3 bases and J 11 bases, with 15 bases left between them. Germline V CDR1 and CDR2: LNHDA, SQIVND (reference sequence). The CDR3 loop spans 13 amino acids. In nucleotides, the CDR3 is TGTGCCAGTAGTATTCCCGCCATGAGCGTGCAGTATTTT. It encodes CASSIPAMSVQYF.

This clone was recorded a few times. The chain couples TRBV19 to TRBJ1-5, with D perhaps TRBD1 (5 bases). Per the germline V gene, CDR1 is LNHDA and CDR2 is SQIVND (reference sequence). This CDR3 is 14 amino acids long. V gave up 2 bases and J gave up 6 bases, with 11 bases separating them. In DNA, the CDR3 is TGTGCCAGTAGTATACTAGGCGGGGGTCAGCCCCAGCATTTT. Translating it yields CASSILGGGQPQHF.

The J gene is TRBJ2-7, the V gene TRBV2; TRBD2 matches at 7 bases. Germline V CDR1 and CDR2: SNHLY, FYNNEI. V trimming: 2 bases; J trimming: 0 bases; junction bases outside the gene matches: 1. This CDR3 has 14 amino acids. The chain's CDR3 is CASSEREGSYEQYF. The CDR3 region has the DNA TGTGCCAGCAGTGAAAGGGAGGGCTCCTACGAGCAGTACTTC.

This clone appeared a single time. The rearrangement joins TRBV30 to TRBJ1-1; possible D gene TRBD1, 5 bases. Germline V CDR1 and CDR2: GTSNPN, SVGIG (reference sequence). V lost 4 bases, J lost 3 bases, and 18 bases lay in between. This CDR3 region has 15 residues. In DNA, the CDR3 is TGTGCCTGGACCTCTCTCGGGCGCAGGGACACTGAAGCTTTCTTT. Protein: CAWTSLGRRDTEAFF.

The chain joins TRBV24-1 to TRBJ2-1; 9 positions agree with TRBD2. Germline CDR1 is KGHDR and CDR2 is SFDVKD. V was pared by 4 bases and J by 3 bases, with 3 bases of the junction left unmatched. The CDR3 sequence is 15 residues long. CDR3 in amino acids: CATSEGSGSYNEQFF. In DNA, the CDR3 is TGTGCCACCAGTGAGGGTAGCGGGAGCTACAATGAGCAGTTCTTC.

This clone showed up just once. This chain joins TRBV6-5 and TRBJ1-6, with D unclear. V lost 0 bases, J lost 5 bases, and 11 bases lay in between. The CDR3 totals 16 residues. CDR1 is MNHEY, CDR2 SVGAGI, per germline. The chain's CDR3 is CASSYSRWIDNSPLHF. The CDR3 DNA reads TGTGCCAGCAGTTACTCAAGGTGGATAGATAATTCACCCCTCCACTTT.

The rearrangement links TRBV30 to TRBJ2-2, with no clear D. CDR1 and CDR2 (germline): GTSNPN, SVGIG (reference sequence). The CDR3 is made up of 12 amino acids. The ends were cut back, 4 bases at V and 6 bases at J, with 9 bases in the middle. CDR3 in DNA: TGTGCCTGGATCCCACTGGCCGGGGAGCTGTTTTTT. Protein product: CAWIPLAGELFF.

The rearrangement joins TRBV5-4 to TRBJ1-1; 9 bases map to TRBD1. Losses at the gene ends were 3 bases for V and 4 bases for J; bases not matched to a gene: 19. Germline loops: CDR1 SGHNT, CDR2 YYREEE (reference sequence). The CDR3 is 19 residues long. In DNA form, the CDR3 reads TGTGCCAGCAGCTCGGACGCACCCCGGGACAGGGTTTTGGGCACTGAAGCTTTCTTT. This sequence encodes CASSSDAPRDRVLGTEAFF.

The chain is built from TRBV6-1 and TRBJ1-1, with a weak D call TRBD1 (6 bases). This CDR3 contains 14 residues. The V end lost 1 base, the J end lost 3 bases, and 9 bases lay between the germline ends. Looked up from germline, CDR1 is MNHNS and CDR2 is SASEGT. Here the CDR3 reads CASSEVGGYTEAFF. The CDR3 coding sequence is TGTGCCAGCAGTGAAGTGGGGGGCTACACTGAAGCTTTCTTT.

This chain uses TRBV28 with TRBJ1-4; 7 bases agree with TRBD1. The trim removed 4 bases at V and 5 bases at J, leaving 7 bases unmatched. The germline V gene encodes CDR1 MDHEN and CDR2 SYDVKM. CDR3 length equals 15 residues. CDR3 DNA sequence: TGTGCCAGCAGTTCCTCGACAGGGAGGAATGAAAAACTGTTTTTT. Translated, it gives CASSSSTGRNEKLFF. The full variable domain, rest sourced from reference TRBV28 and TRBJ1-4, is DVKVTQSSRYLVKRTGEKVFLECVQDMDHENMFWYRQDPGLGLRLIYFSYDVKMKEKGDIPEGYSVSREKKERFSLILESASTNQTSMYLCASSSSTGRNEKLFFGSGTQLSVL.

The chain links TRBV29-1 to TRBJ1-1; D is ambiguous. Germline V lookup: CDR1 SQVTM, CDR2 ANQGSEA. CDR3 length equals 11 residues. Trimming shortened V by 7 bases and J by 1 base, and 7 bases separated the two germline ends. The CDR3 here is CSAEWNTEAFF. DNA for the CDR3: TGCAGCGCCGAATGGAACACTGAAGCTTTCTTT.

The rearrangement links TRBV27 to TRBJ2-2; the D gene is possibly TRBD2 (6 bases). The CDR3 has 17 amino acids. V lost 5 bases and J 2 bases, leaving 18 bases between the germline ends. CDR1 is MNHEY, CDR2 SMNVEV, per germline (reference sequence). CDR3 nucleotides: TGTGCCAGCAGTCCGTCCCCGGGACTTCTTAACACCGGGGAGCTGTTTTTT. Translation gives CASSPSPGLLNTGELFF.

The V gene is TRBV6-2 or TRBV6-3, the J gene TRBJ2-7; no definite D call. Between the trimmed V and J ends, which lost 0 bases and 0 bases, there was a span of 9 bases. The germline gives CDR1 MNHEY, CDR2 SVGEGT. This CDR3 contains 15 residues. CDR3 coding DNA: TGTGCCAGCAGTTACTCGTGGTACCGCTCCTACGAGCAGTACTTC. It is translated as CASSYSWYRSYEQYF.

The J gene is TRBJ1-4, the V gene TRBV19; weak D call: TRBD1 (5 bases). Germline loops: CDR1 LNHDA, CDR2 SQIVND (reference sequence). The CDR3 covers 13 residues. The ends were cut back, 10 bases at V and 8 bases at J, with 17 bases in the middle. The CDR3 is CATGQGEREKLFF. The CDR3 coding sequence is TGTGCCACCGGGCAGGGAGAGAGAGAAAAACTGTTTTTT.

The J gene is TRBJ1-1, the V gene TRBV7-2; D is undetermined. V was clipped by 4 bases and J by 4 bases, with 13 bases between them. This CDR3 contains 14 residues. CDR1 is SGHTA and CDR2 is FQGNSA in the germline V gene. DNA for the CDR3: TGTGCCAGCAGCTCGTACAGCGGCGTCACTGAAGCTTTCTTT. Its translation is CASSSYSGVTEAFF.

The chain recombines TRBV6-5 with TRBJ1-4; tentative D call: TRBD1 (6 bases). The CDR3 is 15 amino acids. The germline V and J ends were trimmed by 4 bases and 8 bases, with 17 bases remaining between them. CDR1 MNHEY and CDR2 SVGAGI come from the germline V gene. CDR3 residues: CASSSPSGELEKLFF. The CDR3, as DNA: TGTGCCAGCAGTTCTCCCTCAGGGGAGTTAGAAAAACTGTTTTTT.

This clone was found once. This chain uses TRBV28 with TRBJ2-3; TRBD2 is a possible D gene (6 bases). Germline V gives CDR1 MDHEN, CDR2 SYDVKM. The CDR3 extends over 14 amino acids. V lost 10 bases and J lost 6, with 20 bases in between. This CDR3 reads CAIDGGGGRDTQYF. The CDR3, as DNA: TGTGCCATCGACGGGGGAGGAGGGAGGGATACGCAGTATTTT.

This clone was counted once. The V call is TRBV30, the J call TRBJ1-1; D is undetermined. Trimming removed 0 bases from V and 11 bases from J, with 13 bases in between. Germline CDR1 GTSNPN, CDR2 SVGIG (reference sequence). This CDR3 region has 12 residues. The CDR3 spells CAWSVGPMVAFF. The CDR3 nucleotides read TGTGCCTGGAGTGTCGGGCCGATGGTGGCTTTCTTT.

This chain connects TRBV6-5 to TRBJ1-6, with TRBD1 as a possible D gene (6 bases). Trimming cost V 5 bases and J 10 bases, with 15 bases left between them. Germline-derived CDR1 and CDR2 are MNHEY and SVGAGI. There are 14 residues in the CDR3. The CDR3 is CASSTPTGNSPLHF. In DNA form, the CDR3 reads TGTGCCAGCAGTACCCCGACAGGAAACTCACCCCTCCACTTT.